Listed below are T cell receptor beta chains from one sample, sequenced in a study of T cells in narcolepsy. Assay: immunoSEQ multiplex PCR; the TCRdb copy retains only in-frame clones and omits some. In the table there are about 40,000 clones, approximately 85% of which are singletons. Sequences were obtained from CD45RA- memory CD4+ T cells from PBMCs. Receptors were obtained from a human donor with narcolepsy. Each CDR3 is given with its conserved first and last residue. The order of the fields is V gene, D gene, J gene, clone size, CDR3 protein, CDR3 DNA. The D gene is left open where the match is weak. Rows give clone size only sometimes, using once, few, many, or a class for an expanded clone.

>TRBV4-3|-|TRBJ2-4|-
CASSQALQGLGKNIQYF
TGCGCCAGCAGCCAAGCCCTACAGGGCCTGGGCAAAAACATTCAGTACTTC
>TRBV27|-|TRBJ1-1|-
CASSTPDRWNTEAFF
TGTGCCAGCAGCACTCCAGACAGATGGAACACTGAAGCTTTCTTT
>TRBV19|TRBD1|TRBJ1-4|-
CASSQGVREKLFF
TGTGCCAGTAGCCAGGGGGTGCGGGAAAAACTGTTTTTT
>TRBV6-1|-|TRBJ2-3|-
CASSEGAATDTQYF
TGTGCCAGCAGTGAAGGGGCGGCAACAGATACGCAGTATTTT
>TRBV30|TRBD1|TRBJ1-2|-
CARKQGPGGYGYTF
TGTGCCAGAAAACAGGGGCCCGGAGGCTATGGCTACACCTTC
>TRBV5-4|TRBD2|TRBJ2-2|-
CASSLTSGGRGTGELFF
TGTGCCAGCAGCTTGACTAGCGGGGGCCGGGGGACCGGGGAGCTGTTTTTT
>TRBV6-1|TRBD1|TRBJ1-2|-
CASGGTARDYGYTF
TGTGCCAGCGGGGGGACAGCGCGGGACTATGGCTACACCTTC
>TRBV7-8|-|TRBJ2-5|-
CAIGAGSMETQYF
TGTGCCATAGGTGCGGGTTCTATGGAGACCCAGTACTTC
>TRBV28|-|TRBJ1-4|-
CASSLTGLGREKLFF
TGTGCCAGCAGTTTAACAGGGTTAGGGCGCGAAAAACTGTTTTTT
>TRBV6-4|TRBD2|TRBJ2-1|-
CASSRIAGDTYNEQFF
TGTGCCAGCAGTCGTATAGCGGGGGACACCTACAATGAGCAGTTCTTC
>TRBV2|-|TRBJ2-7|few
CASSRGLSFSYEQYF
TGTGCCAGCAGCCGCGGGTTGTCCTTCTCCTACGAGCAGTACTTC
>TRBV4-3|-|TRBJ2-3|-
CASSQGDSTDTQYF
TGCGCCAGCAGCCAAGGGGACAGCACAGATACGCAGTATTTT
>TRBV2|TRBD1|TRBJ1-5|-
CASSELKAAGTGQRQPQHF
TGTGCCAGCAGTGAATTAAAAGCGGCCGGGACAGGGCAGCGTCAGCCCCAGCATTTT
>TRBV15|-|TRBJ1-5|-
CATSRGPGGNQPQHF
TGTGCCACCAGCAGAGGTCCGGGGGGCAATCAGCCCCAGCATTTT
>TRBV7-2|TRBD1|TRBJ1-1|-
CASSSTGGNTEAFF
TGTGCCAGCAGCTCAACAGGGGGGAACACTGAAGCTTTCTTT
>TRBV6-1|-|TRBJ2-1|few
CASRSLGTNEQFF
TGTGCCAGCAGGTCGTTGGGGACCAATGAGCAGTTCTTC
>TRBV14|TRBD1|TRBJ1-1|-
CASRPPGQMNTEAFF
TGTGCCAGCAGGCCCCCGGGACAGATGAACACTGAAGCTTTCTTT
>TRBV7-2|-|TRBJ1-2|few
CASSLGLRGYTF
TGTGCCAGCAGCTTAGGGCTCCGAGGCTACACCTTC
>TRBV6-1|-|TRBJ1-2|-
CASSKGGIWDGYTF
TGTGCCAGCAGTAAGGGTGGAATCTGGGATGGCTACACCTTC
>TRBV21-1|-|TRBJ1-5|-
CASSKVRTDYSNQPQHF
TGTGCCAGCAGCAAAGTTCGGACAGATTATAGCAATCAGCCCCAGCATTTT
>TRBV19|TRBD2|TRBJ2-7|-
CASTPGLASPEQYF
TGTGCCAGTACTCCCGGACTAGCTTCCCCCGAGCAGTACTTC
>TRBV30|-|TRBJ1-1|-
CAWSLGGGGTEAFF
TGTGCCTGGAGTCTGGGCGGGGGCGGGACTGAAGCTTTCTTT
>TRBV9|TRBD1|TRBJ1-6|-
CASSVEMGQGNSPLHF
TGTGCCAGCAGCGTAGAGATGGGACAGGGGAATTCACCCCTCCACTTT
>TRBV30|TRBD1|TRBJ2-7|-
CAWSVQGQGRYEQYF
TGTGCCTGGAGTGTACAGGGACAGGGGAGGTACGAGCAGTACTTC
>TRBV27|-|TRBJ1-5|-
CASSWHPRTENSNQPQHF
TGTGCCAGCAGTTGGCACCCTCGGACTGAGAATAGCAATCAGCCCCAGCATTTT
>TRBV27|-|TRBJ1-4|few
CASSFLTGRREKLFF
TGTGCCAGCAGTTTTCTGACGGGGAGGCGGGAAAAACTGTTTTTT
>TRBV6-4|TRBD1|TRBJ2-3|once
CASSVGTGTSDTQYF
TGTGCCAGCAGCGTGGGGACAGGGACATCAGATACGCAGTATTTT
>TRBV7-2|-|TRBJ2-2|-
CASSFGHRDTGELFF
TGTGCCAGCAGCTTTGGTCATCGGGACACCGGGGAGCTGTTTTTT